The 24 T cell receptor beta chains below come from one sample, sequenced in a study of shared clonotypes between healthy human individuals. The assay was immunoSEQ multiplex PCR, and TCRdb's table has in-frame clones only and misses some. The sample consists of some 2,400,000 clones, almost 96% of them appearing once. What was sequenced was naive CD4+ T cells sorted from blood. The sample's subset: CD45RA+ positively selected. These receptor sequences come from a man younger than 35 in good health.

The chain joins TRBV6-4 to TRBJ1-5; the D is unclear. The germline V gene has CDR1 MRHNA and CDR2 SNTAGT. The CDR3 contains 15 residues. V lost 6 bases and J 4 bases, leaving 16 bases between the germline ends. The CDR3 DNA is TGTGCCAGCAGGGCGGAGGACGGATTAAATCAGCCCCAGCATTTT. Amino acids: CASRAEDGLNQPQHF.

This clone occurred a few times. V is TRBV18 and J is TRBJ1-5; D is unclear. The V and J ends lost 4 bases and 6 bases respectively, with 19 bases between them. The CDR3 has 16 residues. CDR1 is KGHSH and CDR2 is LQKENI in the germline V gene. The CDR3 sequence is CASSQEMSGVGQPQHF. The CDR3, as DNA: TGTGCCAGCTCACAAGAAATGTCCGGGGTCGGTCAGCCCCAGCATTTT.

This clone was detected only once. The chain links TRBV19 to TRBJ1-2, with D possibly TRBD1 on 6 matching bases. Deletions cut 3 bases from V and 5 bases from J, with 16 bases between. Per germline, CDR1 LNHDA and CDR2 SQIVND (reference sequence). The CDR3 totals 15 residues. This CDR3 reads CASSMDMGAGYGYTF. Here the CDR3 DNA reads TGTGCCAGTAGTATGGACATGGGGGCAGGGTATGGCTACACCTTC.

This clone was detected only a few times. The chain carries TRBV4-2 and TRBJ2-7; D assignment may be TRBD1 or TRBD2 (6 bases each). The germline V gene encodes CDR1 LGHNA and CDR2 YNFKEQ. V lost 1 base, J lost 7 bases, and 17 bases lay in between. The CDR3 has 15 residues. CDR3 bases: TGTGCCAGCAGCCAAGTTCCGGGGGCTACCGGGGAGCAGTACTTC. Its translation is CASSQVPGATGEQYF.

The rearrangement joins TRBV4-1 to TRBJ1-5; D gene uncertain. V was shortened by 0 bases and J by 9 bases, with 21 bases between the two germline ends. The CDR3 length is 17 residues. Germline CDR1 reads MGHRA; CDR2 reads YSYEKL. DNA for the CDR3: TGCGCCAGCAGCCAAGATCCCCCAGGCCCTTGGAAAGGGCCCCAGCATTTT. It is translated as CASSQDPPGPWKGPQHF.

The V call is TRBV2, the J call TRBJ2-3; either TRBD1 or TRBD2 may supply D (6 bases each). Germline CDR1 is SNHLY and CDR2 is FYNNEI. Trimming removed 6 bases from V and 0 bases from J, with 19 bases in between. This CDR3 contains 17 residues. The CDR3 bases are TGTGCCAGCAGCCAGGAGGGGGGTGGCGGGAGCACAGATACGCAGTATTTT. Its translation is CASSQEGGGGSTDTQYF. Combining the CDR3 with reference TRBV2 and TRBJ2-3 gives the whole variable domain EPEVTQTPSHQVTQMGQEVILRCVPISNHLYFYWYRQILGQKVEFLVSFYNNEISEKSEIFDDQFSVERPDGSNFTLKIRSTKLEDSAMYFCASSQEGGGGSTDTQYFGPGTRLTVL.

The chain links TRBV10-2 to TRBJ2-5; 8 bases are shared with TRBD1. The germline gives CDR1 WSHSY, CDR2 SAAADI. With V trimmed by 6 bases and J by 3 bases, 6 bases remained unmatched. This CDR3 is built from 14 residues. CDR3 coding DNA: TGCGCCAGCAGGGGGGCGACAGGGGAAGAGACCCAGTACTTC. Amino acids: CASRGATGEETQYF.

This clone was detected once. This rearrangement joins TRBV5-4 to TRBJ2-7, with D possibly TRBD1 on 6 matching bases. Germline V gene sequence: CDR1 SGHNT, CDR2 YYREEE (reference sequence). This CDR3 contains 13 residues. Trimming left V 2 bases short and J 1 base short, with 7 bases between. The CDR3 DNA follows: TGTGCCAGCAGCTTCAGGGGTTCCTACGAGCAGTACTTC. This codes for CASSFRGSYEQYF.

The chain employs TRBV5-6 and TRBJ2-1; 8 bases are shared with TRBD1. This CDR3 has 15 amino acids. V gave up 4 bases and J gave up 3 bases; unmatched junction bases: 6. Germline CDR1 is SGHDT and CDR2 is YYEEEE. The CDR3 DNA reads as TGTGCCAGCAGCCTTCAGACAGGGGTCTACAATGAGCAGTTCTTC. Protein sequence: CASSLQTGVYNEQFF.

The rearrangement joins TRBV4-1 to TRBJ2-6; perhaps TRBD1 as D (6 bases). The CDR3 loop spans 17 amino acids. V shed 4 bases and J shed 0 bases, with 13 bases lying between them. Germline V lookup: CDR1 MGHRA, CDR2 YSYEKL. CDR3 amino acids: CASSPGDRSSGANVLTF. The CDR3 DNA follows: TGCGCCAGCAGCCCAGGGGACCGCAGCTCTGGGGCCAACGTCCTGACTTTC.

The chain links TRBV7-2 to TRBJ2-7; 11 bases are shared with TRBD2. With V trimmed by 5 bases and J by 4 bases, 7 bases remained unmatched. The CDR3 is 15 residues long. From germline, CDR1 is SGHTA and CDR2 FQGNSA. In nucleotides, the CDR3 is TGTGCCAGCAGCCCCTCACTAGCGGGAGTTTACGAGCAGTACTTC. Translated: CASSPSLAGVYEQYF.

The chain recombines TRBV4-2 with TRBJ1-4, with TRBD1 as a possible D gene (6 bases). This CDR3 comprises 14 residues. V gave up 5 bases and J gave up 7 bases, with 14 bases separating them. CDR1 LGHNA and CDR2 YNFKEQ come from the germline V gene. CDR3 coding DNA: TGTGCCAGCAGCGTCAGGGGAGATTTTGAAAAACTGTTTTTT. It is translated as CASSVRGDFEKLFF.

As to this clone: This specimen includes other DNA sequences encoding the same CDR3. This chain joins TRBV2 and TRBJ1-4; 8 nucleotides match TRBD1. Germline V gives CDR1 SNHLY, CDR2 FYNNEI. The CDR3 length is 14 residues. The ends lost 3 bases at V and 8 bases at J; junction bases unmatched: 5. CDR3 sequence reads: CASSEQGAGEKLFF. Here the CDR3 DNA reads TGTGCCAGCAGTGAGCAGGGGGCAGGAGAAAAACTGTTTTTT.

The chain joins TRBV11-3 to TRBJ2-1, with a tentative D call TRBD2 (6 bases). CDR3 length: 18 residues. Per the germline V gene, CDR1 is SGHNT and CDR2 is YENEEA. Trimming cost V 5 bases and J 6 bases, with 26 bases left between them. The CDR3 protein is CASSHPRGTSPLSNEQFF. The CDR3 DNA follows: TGTGCCAGCAGCCACCCACGCGGGACGTCGCCCCTGAGCAATGAGCAGTTCTTC.

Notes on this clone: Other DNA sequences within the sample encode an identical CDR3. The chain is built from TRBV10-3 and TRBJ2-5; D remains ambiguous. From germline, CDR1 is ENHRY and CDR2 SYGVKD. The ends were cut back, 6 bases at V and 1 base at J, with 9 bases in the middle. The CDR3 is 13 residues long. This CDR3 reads CAISPSAQETQYF. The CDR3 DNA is TGTGCCATCAGCCCGTCGGCCCAAGAGACCCAGTACTTC.

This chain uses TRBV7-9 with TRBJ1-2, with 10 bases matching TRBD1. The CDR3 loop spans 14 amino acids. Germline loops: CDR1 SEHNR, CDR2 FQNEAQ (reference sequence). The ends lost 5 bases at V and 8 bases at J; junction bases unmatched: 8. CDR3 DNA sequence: TGTGCCAGCAGCACACGACAGGGGGCCGGCGGCTACACCTTC. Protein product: CASSTRQGAGGYTF.

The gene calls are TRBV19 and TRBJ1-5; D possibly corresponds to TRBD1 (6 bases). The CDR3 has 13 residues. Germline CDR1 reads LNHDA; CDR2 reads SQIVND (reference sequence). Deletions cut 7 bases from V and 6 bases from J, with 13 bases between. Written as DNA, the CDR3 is TGTGCCAGTACCACAGGGACCGCTCAGCCCCAGCATTTT. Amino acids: CASTTGTAQPQHF.

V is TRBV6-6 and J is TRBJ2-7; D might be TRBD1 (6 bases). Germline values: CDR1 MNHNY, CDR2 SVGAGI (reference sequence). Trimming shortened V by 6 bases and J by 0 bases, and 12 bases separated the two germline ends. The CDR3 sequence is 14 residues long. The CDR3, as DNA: TGTGCCAGCAGATGGACAGCGACCTCCTACGAGCAGTACTTC. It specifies CASRWTATSYEQYF.

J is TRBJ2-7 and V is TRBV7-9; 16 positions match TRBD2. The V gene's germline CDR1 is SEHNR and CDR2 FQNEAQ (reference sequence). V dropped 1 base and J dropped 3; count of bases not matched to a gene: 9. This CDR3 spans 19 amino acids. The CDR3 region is CASSLDPGLAGGNLYEQYF. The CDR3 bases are TGTGCCAGCAGCTTAGACCCGGGACTAGCGGGGGGGAACCTCTACGAGCAGTACTTC.

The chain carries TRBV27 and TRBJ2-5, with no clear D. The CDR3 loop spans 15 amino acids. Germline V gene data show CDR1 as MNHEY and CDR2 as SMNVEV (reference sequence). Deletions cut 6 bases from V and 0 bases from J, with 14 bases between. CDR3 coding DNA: TGTGCCAGCAGCCTGTACCGGACCTACCAAGAGACCCAGTACTTC. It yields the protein CASSLYRTYQETQYF.

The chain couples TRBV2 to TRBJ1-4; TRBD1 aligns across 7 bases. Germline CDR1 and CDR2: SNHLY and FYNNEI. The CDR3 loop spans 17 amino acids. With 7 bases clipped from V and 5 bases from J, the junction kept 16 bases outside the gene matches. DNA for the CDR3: TGTGCCAGCACTTTACAGACCCCGGGACAGCGGAATGAAAAACTGTTTTTT. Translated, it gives CASTLQTPGQRNEKLFF.

The CDR3 region is CASSLGQADNQPQHF. The CDR3 region has the DNA TGCGCCAGCAGCCTGGGACAGGCCGACAATCAGCCCCAGCATTTT. The J gene is TRBJ1-5, the V gene TRBV5-1; 8 nucleotides match TRBD1. This CDR3 contains 15 residues. The trim removed 4 bases at V and 3 bases at J, leaving 6 bases unmatched. Germline V gives CDR1 SGHRS, CDR2 YFSETQ. Looking up the rest from reference TRBV5-1 and TRBJ1-5 gives the full variable domain: KAGVTQTPRYLIKTRGQQVTLSCSPISGHRSVSWYQQTPGQGLQFLFEYFSETQRNKGNFPGRFSGRQFSNSRSEMNVSTLELGDSALYLCASSLGQADNQPQHFGDGTRLSIL.

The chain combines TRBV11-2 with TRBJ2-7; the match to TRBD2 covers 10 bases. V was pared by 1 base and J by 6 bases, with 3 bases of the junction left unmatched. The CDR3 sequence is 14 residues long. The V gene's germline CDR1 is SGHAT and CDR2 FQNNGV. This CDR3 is CASSLVKREGEQYF. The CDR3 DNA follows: TGTGCCAGCAGCTTAGTCAAGCGGGAGGGCGAGCAGTACTTC.

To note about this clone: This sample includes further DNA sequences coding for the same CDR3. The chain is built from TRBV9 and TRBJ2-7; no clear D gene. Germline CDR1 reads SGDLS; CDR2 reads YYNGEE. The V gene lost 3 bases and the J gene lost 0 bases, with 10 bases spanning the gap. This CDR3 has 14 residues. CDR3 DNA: TGTGCCAGCAGCGCCTCCGGAAACTCCTACGAGCAGTACTTC. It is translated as CASSASGNSYEQYF.